These 32 T cell receptor beta chains were sequenced from one sample in a study of T cells in Graves' hyperthyroidism and ophthalmopathy. Amplified regions were TCR beta CDR3 sequences from RNA transcripts. First-round RT-PCR targeting the TCR CDR3 was performed with the HTBI primer set. TCRdb re-derived calls from the multiplex PCR reads in MiXCR, one entry per CDR3 protein. The sample holds about 270,000 distinct CDR3 sequences, around 15% seen once. Sequencing was performed on blood. The receptor source for this set is a woman in her 50s with Graves' hyperthyroidism that later progressed to Graves' ophthalmopathy.

This chain connects TRBV9 to TRBJ2-1; D possibly corresponds to TRBD2 (5 bases). The CDR3 is 15 residues long. Germline lookup yields CDR1 SGDLS and CDR2 YYNGEE. The ends were cut back, 0 bases at V and 7 bases at J, with 14 bases in the middle. CDR3 bases: TGTGCCAGCAGCGTAGACGACCAGCGGCTGAATGAGCAGTTCTTC. Translation: CASSVDDQRLNEQFF.

This clonotype was seen at least ten times. The genes are TRBV3-1 and TRBJ2-2, with a tentative D call TRBD2 (5 bases). Between the trimmed V and J ends, which lost 5 bases and 7 bases, there was a span of 20 bases. CDR3 size: 16 residues. Looked up from germline, CDR1 is LGHDT and CDR2 is YNNKEL (reference sequence). The CDR3 DNA sequence: TGTGCCAGCAGCTGGTCCCTAGCAGCGTCGCGCGGGGAGCTGTTTTTT. Encoded protein: CASSWSLAASRGELFF.

This clonotype was seen a handful of times. This chain connects TRBV6-4 to TRBJ1-1; D might be TRBD1 (5 bases). The CDR3 has 13 residues. V dropped 2 bases and J dropped 6 bases, with 10 bases sitting between them. Germline loops: CDR1 MRHNA, CDR2 SNTAGT. Written as DNA, the CDR3 is TGTGCCAGCAGTGACGCGGCGGGGGCTGAAGCTTTCTTT. It encodes CASSDAAGAEAFF.

In its sample, this clonotype was seen many times. This chain links TRBV30 with TRBJ1-1; D call uncertain. This CDR3 is built from 15 residues. Germline V gives CDR1 GTSNPN, CDR2 SVGIG (reference sequence). The V and J ends lost 2 bases and 4 bases respectively, with 17 bases between them. In DNA form, the CDR3 reads TGTGCCTGGAGTTTGGGCAGGTCGGGGTTCACTGAAGCTTTCTTT. Its translation: CAWSLGRSGFTEAFF.

This clonotype has only a few counts. The V gene is TRBV25-1, the J gene TRBJ2-3; D is ambiguous. Deletions cut 2 bases from V and 2 bases from J, with 5 bases between. The CDR3 totals 13 residues. Germline loops: CDR1 MGHDK, CDR2 SYGVNS. This chain's CDR3 is CASSEQITDTQYF. The CDR3 nucleotides are TGTGCCAGCAGTGAACAGATCACAGATACGCAGTATTTT. The full variable domain, rest sourced from reference TRBV25-1 and TRBJ2-3, is EADIYQTPRYLVIGTGKKITLECSQTMGHDKMYWYQQDPGMELHLIHYSYGVNSTEKGDLSSESTVSRIRTEHFPLTLESARPSHTSQYLCASSEQITDTQYFGPGTRLTVL.

This clonotype was picked up a small number of times. The rearrangement joins TRBV20-1 to TRBJ1-3, with 7 positions matching TRBD1. The CDR3 loop spans 14 amino acids. Germline lookup yields CDR1 DFQATT and CDR2 SNEGSKA (reference sequence). J gave up 1 base and V 3 bases, and 3 bases lay outside the gene matches. The CDR3 DNA sequence: TGCAGTGCTAGGTTACAGGGGTCTGGAAACACCATATATTTT. Amino acids: CSARLQGSGNTIYF.

The gene calls are TRBV19 and TRBJ2-7, with D possibly TRBD1 on 5 matching bases. The germline V gene has CDR1 LNHDA and CDR2 SQIVND (reference sequence). The CDR3 is 14 amino acids. The V end was cut by 4 bases, the J end by 2 bases, with 12 bases between. CDR3 DNA sequence: TGTGCCAGTAGTAATGTAGGGGTGACCTACGAGCAGTACTTC. It is translated as CASSNVGVTYEQYF. Using reference TRBV19 and TRBJ2-7 for the parts outside the CDR3, the full variable domain is DGGITQSPKYLFRKEGQNVTLSCEQNLNHDAMYWYRQDPGQGLRLIYYSQIVNDFQKGDIAEGYSVSREKKESFPLTVTSAQKNPTAFYLCASSNVGVTYEQYFGPGTRLTVT.

This clonotype was recorded at least ten times. V usage is TRBV27 and J usage is TRBJ2-2, with D perhaps TRBD1 (5 bases). Germline V gene sequence: CDR1 MNHEY, CDR2 SMNVEV (reference sequence). V lost 6 bases, J lost 6 bases, and 17 bases lay in between. The CDR3 spans 15 residues. CDR3 nucleotide sequence: TGTGCCAGCAGCCACAAGGGGTTACGTCCCGGGGAGCTGTTTTTT. Protein product: CASSHKGLRPGELFF.

This clonotype has ten or more counts. The chain employs TRBV3-1 and TRBJ2-3, with D unresolved. Germline V lookup: CDR1 LGHDT, CDR2 YNNKEL (reference sequence). The CDR3 sequence is 12 residues long. The germline V and J ends were trimmed by 1 base and 6 bases, with 5 bases remaining between them. CDR3 in DNA: TGTGCCAGCAGCCAAGCTACCGATACGCAGTATTTT. This gives the protein CASSQATDTQYF.

Comments on this clonotype: This may be a read error, as it is one base from a much larger clone. This rearrangement joins TRBV19 to TRBJ1-1, with D unresolved. V gave up 5 bases and J gave up 0 bases, with 10 bases separating them. The CDR3 length is 14 residues. Germline lookup yields CDR1 LNHDA and CDR2 SQIVND (reference sequence). This CDR3 reads CASSVAGMNTEAFF. CDR3 bases: TGTGCCAGTAGTGTGGCAGGAATGAACACTGAAGCTTTCTTT.

The gene calls are TRBV9 and TRBJ1-1, with unresolved D. The V and J ends lost 0 bases and 1 base respectively, with 7 bases between them. Germline values: CDR1 SGDLS, CDR2 YYNGEE. The CDR3 runs to 14 residues. CDR3 nucleotides: TGTGCCAGCAGCGTAGCTACAGCGAACACTGAAGCTTTCTTT. This gives the protein CASSVATANTEAFF. Together with reference TRBV9 and TRBJ1-1, the CDR3 gives the full variable domain: DSGVTQTPKHLITATGQRVTLRCSPRSGDLSVYWYQQSLDQGLQFLIQYYNGEERAKGNILERFSAQQFPDLHSELNLSSLELGDSALYFCASSVATANTEAFFGQGTRLTVV.

This chain uses TRBV28 with TRBJ2-2, with TRBD1 identical over 10 bases. CDR1 and CDR2 (germline): MDHEN, SYDVKM. This CDR3 spans 16 amino acids. V gave up 2 bases and J gave up 9 bases; unmatched junction bases: 9. This CDR3 is CASSLTGTGVDRELFF. CDR3 sequence (DNA): TGTGCCAGCAGTTTAACCGGGACAGGGGTAGACCGGGAGCTGTTTTTT. Based on the CDR3 plus reference TRBV28 and TRBJ2-2, the full variable domain is DVKVTQSSRYLVKRTGEKVFLECVQDMDHENMFWYRQDPGLGLRLIYFSYDVKMKEKGDIPEGYSVSREKKERFSLILESASTNQTSMYLCASSLTGTGVDRELFFGEGSRLTVL.

This clonotype was found many times. This chain connects TRBV2 to TRBJ1-2, with TRBD1 as a possible D gene (6 bases). Trimming took 1 base from V and 8 from J, leaving 11 bases between them. This CDR3 is 13 amino acids long. Germline lookup yields CDR1 SNHLY and CDR2 FYNNEI. The CDR3 region has the DNA TGTGCCAGCAGTGAAGAAACAGGGTACGGCTACACCTTC. Translation gives CASSEETGYGYTF.

The J gene is TRBJ1-1, the V gene TRBV2; a possible D gene is TRBD1 (5 bases). Germline CDR1 is SNHLY and CDR2 is FYNNEI. The V gene lost 4 bases and the J gene lost 1 base, with 13 bases spanning the gap. The CDR3 is made up of 15 amino acids. This CDR3 reads CASSVHPGTNTEAFF. CDR3 bases: TGTGCCAGCAGTGTGCATCCCGGGACGAACACTGAAGCTTTCTTT.

This clonotype was found many times. CDR3 in DNA: TGTGCCAGCAGTTACCCGGACAGGACCCATGGCTACACCTTC. As protein: CASSYPDRTHGYTF. This sequence joins TRBV6-5 and TRBJ1-2; TRBD1 agrees at 7 bases. This CDR3 has 14 residues. With 2 bases clipped from V and 6 bases from J, the junction kept 6 bases outside the gene matches. The germline CDR1 and CDR2 sequences are MNHEY and SVGAGI.

This clonotype was found many times. The CDR3 loop reads CASSASGTDTQYF. In nucleotides, the CDR3 is TGTGCCAGCAGCGCTAGCGGCACAGATACGCAGTATTTT. This chain links TRBV12-3 or TRBV12-4 with TRBJ2-3; a weak D match, TRBD2 (6 bases). CDR3 length: 13 residues. Trimming took 6 bases from V and 1 from J, leaving 8 bases between them.

This clonotype was picked up many times. The chain has TRBV6-8 and TRBJ1-1, with TRBD1 as a possible D gene (6 bases). Germline V gene lookup returns CDR1 MNHGY and CDR2 SAAAGT. The CDR3 is 16 residues long. V shed 5 bases and J shed 1 base, with 17 bases lying between them. The CDR3 here is CASSPGEGHQNTEAFF. Here the CDR3 DNA reads TGTGCCAGCAGTCCGGGAGAGGGACACCAGAACACTGAAGCTTTCTTT.

This clonotype appeared a few times. The gene calls are TRBV7-2 and TRBJ2-3; D gene uncertain. V was cut by 5 bases and J by 4 bases, with 7 bases left in between. The germline V gene encodes CDR1 SGHTA and CDR2 FQGNSA. The length of the CDR3 is 12 residues. The CDR3 DNA reads TGTGCCAGCAGCCCTATTCCAGATACGCAGTATTTT. It specifies CASSPIPDTQYF.

Comments on this clonotype: An end of the junction differs from the germline gene, which may be a read error. The rearrangement joins TRBV7-9 to TRBJ2-2, with 9 bases matching TRBD1. The CDR3 runs 15 residues. CDR1 is SEHNR and CDR2 is FQNEAQ in the germline V gene (reference sequence). DNA for the CDR3: TGTGCCAGCAGCTGGGGGACAGGGAACGCCGGGGAGCTGTTTTTT. This encodes CASSWGTGNAGELFF. The variable domain in full, completed from reference TRBV7-9 and TRBJ2-2, reads DTGVSQNPRHKITKRGQNVTFRCDPISEHNRLYWYRQTLGQGPEFLTYFQNEAQLEKSRLLSDRFSAERPKGSFSTLEIQRTEQGDSAMYLCASSWGTGNAGELFFGEGSRLTVL.

This clonotype appeared many times. The V gene is TRBV6-1, the J gene TRBJ1-5; D unclear. The CDR3 loop spans 14 amino acids. V dropped 6 bases and J dropped 4 bases, with 13 bases sitting between them. The germline CDR1 and CDR2 sequences are MNHNS and SASEGT. CDR3 loop: CASSPLVGNQPQHF. The CDR3 DNA reads TGTGCCAGCAGCCCGCTGGTGGGTAATCAGCCCCAGCATTTT.

This clonotype was picked up many times. The gene calls are TRBV2 and TRBJ2-3; 11 positions match TRBD2. Germline assignment: CDR1 SNHLY and CDR2 FYNNEI. With V trimmed by 8 bases and J by 4 bases, 8 bases remained unmatched. This CDR3 comprises 15 residues. As DNA, the CDR3 is TGTGCCAGCGGGGAGACTAGCGGGGACGCAGATACGCAGTATTTT. Protein sequence: CASGETSGDADTQYF.

J is TRBJ1-1 and V is TRBV10-1, with a possible D match to TRBD1 (6 bases). Germline V lookup: CDR1 WNHNN, CDR2 SYGVQD (reference sequence). This CDR3 spans 14 amino acids. Trimming pared 6 bases from V and 0 bases from J, leaving 11 bases between. The CDR3 loop is CASRAGAMNTEAFF. The CDR3, as DNA: TGCGCCAGCAGGGCGGGGGCCATGAACACTGAAGCTTTCTTT.

This clonotype was seen a handful of times. The V gene is TRBV19, the J gene TRBJ2-1; D is possibly TRBD2 (6 bases). Germline V lookup: CDR1 LNHDA, CDR2 SQIVND (reference sequence). This CDR3 is 15 amino acids long. The germline V and J ends were trimmed by 6 bases and 5 bases, with 17 bases remaining between them. In DNA, the CDR3 is TGTGCCAGTAGCCACCCGGGAGTCGGTCACAATGAGCAGTTCTTC. Amino acids: CASSHPGVGHNEQFF.

This clonotype was seen ten or more times. CDR3 sequence (DNA): TGTGCCAGCAGCCTCGGTACTCCTAACACCGGGGAGCTGTTTTTT. Translating gives CASSLGTPNTGELFF. The J gene is TRBJ2-2, the V gene TRBV3-1; D is uncertain. V shed 4 bases and J shed 2 bases, with 11 bases lying between them. The CDR3 runs 15 residues. Germline V gene lookup returns CDR1 LGHDT and CDR2 YNNKEL (reference sequence).

This clonotype has more than one count but fewer than ten. The chain links TRBV29-1 to TRBJ1-1; D gene unclear. Trimming left V 4 bases short and J 2 bases short, with 11 bases between. The CDR3 extends over 13 amino acids. Germline CDR1 is SQVTM and CDR2 is ANQGSEA. The DNA for the CDR3 is TGCAGCGTTGGTCGAGCAGAAAACACTGAAGCTTTCTTT. This gives the protein CSVGRAENTEAFF.

This clonotype occurred many times. This chain joins TRBV5-1 and TRBJ1-1, with 8 bases fitting TRBD1. The CDR3 extends over 15 amino acids. Trimming took 4 bases from V and 10 from J; bases not matched to a gene: 15. Germline CDR1 is SGHRS and CDR2 is YFSETQ. This chain's CDR3 is CASSGRGHGDSGAFF. CDR3 nucleotide sequence: TGCGCCAGCAGCGGCAGGGGGCACGGGGACAGTGGAGCTTTCTTT.

This clonotype was counted at least ten times. V is TRBV5-1 and J is TRBJ1-1, with 7 bases aligning to TRBD1. The V gene's germline CDR1 is SGHRS and CDR2 YFSETQ. V gave up 5 bases and J gave up 5 bases; unmatched junction bases: 9. This CDR3 contains 14 residues. The CDR3 loop is CASREQGEVTEAFF. The CDR3 DNA sequence: TGCGCCAGCAGGGAGCAGGGGGAGGTGACTGAAGCTTTCTTT.

In its sample, this clonotype was seen many times. The rearrangement joins TRBV5-1 to TRBJ1-1; TRBD1 is a possible D gene (5 bases). V lost 8 bases and J lost 1, with 15 bases in between. CDR1 and CDR2 from the germline V gene are SGHRS and YFSETQ. This CDR3 region has 14 residues. This CDR3 reads CASTVGTRNTEAFF. The DNA of the CDR3 is TGCGCCAGTACTGTAGGGACGCGGAACACTGAAGCTTTCTTT.

This clonotype was counted a few times. A read error is possible here, since a much larger clone lies one base away. The V gene is TRBV28, the J gene TRBJ2-1; TRBD1 agrees at 8 bases. Germline values: CDR1 MDHEN, CDR2 SYDVKM. V shed 3 bases and J 6 bases; nucleotides not matched to a gene: 4. This CDR3 contains 14 residues. The CDR3 region has the DNA TGTGCCAGCAGTTTCCCCACAGGGGGCAATGAGCAGTTCTTC. As protein: CASSFPTGGNEQFF.

In this sample, this clonotype turned up a few times. V and J are TRBV20-1 and TRBJ2-2; 10 bases match TRBD2. From germline, CDR1 is DFQATT and CDR2 SNEGSKA (reference sequence). Unmatched junction bases numbered 8, after V lost 3 bases and J lost 4 bases. The CDR3 contains 16 residues. The DNA for the CDR3 is TGCAGTGCTAGCATCCTAGCGGGAGTTGGCACCGGGGAGCTGTTTTTT. Translation: CSASILAGVGTGELFF.

This clonotype was seen more than once but under ten times. The V and J genes are TRBV2 and TRBJ2-1; 15 bases are a match to TRBD2. The CDR3 contains 19 residues. Per germline, CDR1 SNHLY and CDR2 FYNNEI. After removal of 6 bases from V and 0 bases from J, the junction contained 9 bases not matched to a gene. The chain's CDR3 is CASSHPGLAGGSSYNEQFF. CDR3 coding DNA: TGTGCCAGCAGCCACCCGGGACTAGCGGGGGGAAGCTCCTACAATGAGCAGTTCTTC.

This clonotype came up a few times. This sequence joins TRBV14 and TRBJ1-1, with D maybe TRBD1 (6 bases). This CDR3 has 16 residues. The V gene lost 0 bases and the J gene lost 0 bases, with 11 bases spanning the gap. CDR1 is SGHDN, CDR2 FVKESK, per germline. The CDR3 protein is CASSQEGRGMNTEAFF. CDR3 coding DNA: TGTGCCAGCAGCCAAGAAGGGAGGGGGATGAACACTGAAGCTTTCTTT.